The present TCR beta chain was sequenced within a study of blood T cell repertoires in COVID-19. Study-level background: T cells, B-cell-depleted T cells, or PBMCs supplied cDNA or gDNA.

Germline CDR1 and CDR2: LGHNA and YSLEER. The germline V and J ends were trimmed by 1 base and 3 bases, with 6 bases remaining between them. The length of the CDR3 is 13 residues. Per the study methods: The authors estimated nucleated cell counts from reference gene primer amplification. Here immunoSEQ multiplex PCR was the method, and the copy in TCRdb shows in-frame clones only, minus some. V, J and clone size are those of that table, while D and trimming were read from the DNA. Of some 67,000 clones listed, around 87% are singletons. The sample consisted of peripheral blood. This chain joins TRBV4-3 and TRBJ2-5; D is ambiguous. This TCR came from a woman in her fifties or sixties with acute or convalescent COVID-19. This CDR3 reads CASSQVLEETQYF. The CDR3 bases are TGCGCCAGCAGCCAAGTTCTAGAAGAGACCCAGTACTTC.